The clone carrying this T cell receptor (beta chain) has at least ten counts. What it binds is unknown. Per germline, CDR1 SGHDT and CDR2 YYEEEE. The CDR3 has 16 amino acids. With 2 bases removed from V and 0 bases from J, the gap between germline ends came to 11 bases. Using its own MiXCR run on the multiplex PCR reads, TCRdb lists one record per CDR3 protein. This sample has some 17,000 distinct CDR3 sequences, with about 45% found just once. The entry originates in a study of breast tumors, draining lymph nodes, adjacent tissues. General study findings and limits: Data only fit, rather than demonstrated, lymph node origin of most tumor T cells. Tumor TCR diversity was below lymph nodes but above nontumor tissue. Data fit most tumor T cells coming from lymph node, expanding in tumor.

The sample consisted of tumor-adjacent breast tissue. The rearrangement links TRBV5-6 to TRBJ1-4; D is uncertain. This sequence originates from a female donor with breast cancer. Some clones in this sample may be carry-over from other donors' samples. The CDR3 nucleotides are TGTGCCAGCAGCTTCCCGGGATCGTCAACTAATGAAAAACTGTTTTTT. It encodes CASSFPGSSTNEKLFF.